These 29 T cell receptor beta chains originate from one sample sequenced in a study of CD8+CD57+ T cells in acquired aplastic anemia. Genomic DNA, serving as template, underwent TCR beta VDJ and CDR3 profiling. TCRdb independently ran MiXCR on the reads; one entry per CDR3 protein. The table lists about 220,000 distinct CDR3 sequences, roughly 35% of them singletons. The specimen was sorted CD4+, CD8+, or CD8+CD57+ T cells (not recorded which) from PBMCs. The source of these receptors is a human donor in good health, serving as a control.

This chain joins TRBV12-5 and TRBJ2-7; TRBD1 or TRBD2 may be the D gene (6 bases each). V lost 9 bases and J 4 bases, leaving 19 bases between the germline ends. The CDR3 extends over 14 amino acids. Germline V gives CDR1 LGHNT, CDR2 FRNRAP. CDR3 amino acids: CARALGGYSYEQYF. The CDR3 DNA reads TGTGCTAGGGCCTTAGGGGGGTACTCTTACGAGCAGTACTTC. The full variable domain, its missing parts supplied by reference TRBV12-5 and TRBJ2-7, is DARVTQTPRHKVTEMGQEVTMRCQPILGHNTVFWYRQTMMQGLELLAYFRNRAPLDDSGMPKDRFSAEMPDATLATLKIQPSEPRDSAVYFCARALGGYSYEQYFGPGTRLTVT.

The genes are TRBV4-1 and TRBJ1-2, with D tentatively TRBD1 (6 bases). The germline V and J ends were trimmed by 4 bases and 5 bases, with 17 bases remaining between them. The CDR3 loop spans 15 amino acids. CDR1 is MGHRA and CDR2 is YSYEKL in the germline V gene. The chain's CDR3 is CASSPGWAGAYGYTF. In DNA form, the CDR3 reads TGCGCCAGCAGCCCCGGCTGGGCGGGGGCGTATGGCTACACCTTC.

This clonotype has only one observation. The chain combines TRBV3-1 with TRBJ2-5; D remains unclear. Germline CDR1 reads LGHDT; CDR2 reads YNNKEL (reference sequence). CDR3 size: 19 residues. Deletions cut 0 bases from V and 0 bases from J, with 20 bases between. CDR3 DNA: TGTGCCAGCAGCCAAGAAGAGCCCATAGGCACTTTGTACCAAGAGACCCAGTACTTC. It yields the protein CASSQEEPIGTLYQETQYF.

This clonotype was observed at least ten times. The J gene is TRBJ1-6, the V gene TRBV12-3 or TRBV12-4; unclear D gene. The CDR3 length is 14 residues. V dropped 5 bases and J dropped 7 bases, with 12 bases sitting between them. Here the CDR3 reads CASSAVRENSPLHF. The CDR3 nucleotides are TGTGCCAGCAGTGCCGTAAGGGAAAATTCACCCCTCCACTTT.

The chain couples TRBV5-1 to TRBJ1-1; D remains ambiguous. This CDR3 comprises 14 residues. CDR1 is SGHRS and CDR2 is YFSETQ in the germline V gene. Trimming cost V 0 bases and J 10 bases, with 16 bases left between them. CDR3 nucleotides: TGCGCCAGCAGCTTGGATGTTATACAGCGGGCAGCTTTCTTT. Translation: CASSLDVIQRAAFF.

The genes are TRBV24-1 and TRBJ2-3; D is perhaps TRBD1 or TRBD2 (5 bases each). Germline CDR1 and CDR2: KGHDR and SFDVKD. The CDR3 extends over 13 amino acids. V dropped 7 bases and J dropped 11 bases, with 18 bases sitting between them. The CDR3 is CATSRDAYNEQYF. The CDR3 region has the DNA TGTGCCACCAGCAGGGACGCCTACAATGAGCAGTATTTT.

This clonotype was observed at least ten times. The V gene is TRBV20-1, the J gene TRBJ1-4; D unclear. The CDR3 has 13 amino acids. V was trimmed by 0 bases and J by 7 bases, leaving 9 bases between them. Germline V gives CDR1 DFQATT, CDR2 SNEGSKA (reference sequence). In nucleotides, the CDR3 is TGCAGTGCTAGAGAGAGGACGGTTGAAAAACTGTTTTTT. This translates into CSARERTVEKLFF.

This chain connects TRBV19 to TRBJ2-3, with TRBD1 identical over 7 bases. V shed 6 bases, J shed 6 bases, and the junction held 6 bases outside the gene matches. This CDR3 comprises 13 residues. Germline V gives CDR1 LNHDA, CDR2 SQIVND (reference sequence). This CDR3 is CASREQGSDTQYF. In nucleotides, the CDR3 is TGTGCCAGTAGGGAACAGGGGTCGGATACGCAGTATTTT. Together with reference TRBV19 and TRBJ2-3, the CDR3 gives the full variable domain: DGGITQSPKYLFRKEGQNVTLSCEQNLNHDAMYWYRQDPGQGLRLIYYSQIVNDFQKGDIAEGYSVSREKKESFPLTVTSAQKNPTAFYLCASREQGSDTQYFGPGTRLTVL.

Many counts were recorded for this clonotype. This chain joins TRBV19 and TRBJ1-6, with D tentatively TRBD1 (5 bases). Germline V CDR1 and CDR2: LNHDA, SQIVND (reference sequence). Trimming shortened V by 8 bases and J by 7 bases, and 15 bases separated the two germline ends. This CDR3 has 14 amino acids. CDR3 region: CASRTGRGNSPLHF. For the CDR3, the DNA is TGTGCCAGTCGGACGGGACGGGGGAATTCACCCCTCCACTTT.

V usage is TRBV7-2 and J usage is TRBJ2-2; D not resolved. The ends were cut back, 5 bases at V and 8 bases at J, with 6 bases in the middle. CDR3 size: 11 residues. Germline V gene data show CDR1 as SGHTA and CDR2 as FQGNSA. CDR3 bases: TGTGCCAGCAGCAGGTTGGGGGAGCTGTTTTTT. It encodes CASSRLGELFF.

This clonotype was found many times. V and J are TRBV5-1 and TRBJ1-6; D is unresolved. Germline-derived CDR1 and CDR2 are SGHRS and YFSETQ. The CDR3 length is 15 residues. V dropped 6 bases and J dropped 10 bases, with 20 bases sitting between them. The CDR3 loop reads CASKITHTVESPLHF. CDR3 nucleotide sequence: TGCGCCAGCAAGATTACCCATACCGTCGAATCACCCCTCCACTTT. Variable domain in full (rest from reference TRBV5-1 and TRBJ1-6): KAGVTQTPRYLIKTRGQQVTLSCSPISGHRSVSWYQQTPGQGLQFLFEYFSETQRNKGNFPGRFSGRQFSNSRSEMNVSTLELGDSALYLCASKITHTVESPLHFGNGTRLTVT.

In its sample, this clonotype was seen many times. The rearrangement uses TRBV7-2 and TRBJ1-2; 7 nucleotides match TRBD1. Germline values: CDR1 SGHTA, CDR2 FQGNSA. J was trimmed by 7 bases and V by 6 bases; bases with no gene match: 14. This CDR3 spans 15 amino acids. The CDR3 DNA reads as TGTGCCAGCAGAGCGCCGGGCGGGACAGTTTTTGGCTACACCTTC. Translated, it gives CASRAPGGTVFGYTF.

This clonotype was counted many times. The chain links TRBV19 to TRBJ1-2; the D gene is possibly TRBD1 (5 bases). This CDR3 region has 13 residues. V lost 4 bases, J lost 6 bases, and 12 bases lay in between. Germline CDR1 is LNHDA and CDR2 is SQIVND (reference sequence). The CDR3 here is CASSNGRVNGYTF. The DNA of the CDR3 is TGTGCCAGTAGTAACGGCAGGGTGAATGGCTACACCTTC.

V and J are TRBV10-3 and TRBJ1-2, with D maybe TRBD1 (5 bases). CDR3 length: 15 amino acids. V was pared by 10 bases and J by 4 bases, with 22 bases between. The germline CDR1 and CDR2 sequences are ENHRY and SYGVKD. For the CDR3, the DNA is TGTGCCAGCGGCGACTACAGGTTCGGGGCCTATGGCTACACCTTC. It encodes CASGDYRFGAYGYTF.

This clonotype showed up many times. The rearrangement links TRBV10-3 to TRBJ1-2; no reliable D call. V lost 8 bases and J lost 0, with 19 bases in between. CDR1 is ENHRY and CDR2 is SYGVKD in the germline V gene. The CDR3 is 16 residues long. CDR3 nucleotide sequence: TGTGCCATCCGGGAATTAGGGCTTCCTCCTAACTATGGCTACACCTTC. Translation gives CAIRELGLPPNYGYTF.

This clonotype was counted many times. J is TRBJ2-1 and V is TRBV19; TRBD1 agrees at 8 bases. This CDR3 region has 15 residues. Germline CDR1 is LNHDA and CDR2 is SQIVND (reference sequence). V dropped 3 bases and J dropped 8; count of bases not matched to a gene: 9. The CDR3 protein is CASSISRGRLYEQFF. The CDR3 DNA reads TGTGCCAGTAGTATCTCCAGGGGGCGTCTCTATGAGCAGTTCTTC.

The rearrangement links TRBV15 to TRBJ1-1; no clear D. Germline V gives CDR1 LNHNV, CDR2 YYDKDF (reference sequence). Trimming shortened V by 0 bases and J by 4 bases, and 12 bases separated the two germline ends. The CDR3 covers 15 residues. CDR3 loop: CATSREAGWGTEAFF. The CDR3 bases are TGTGCCACCAGCAGAGAGGCGGGTTGGGGCACTGAAGCTTTCTTT.

This clonotype was detected many times. The chain has TRBV5-1 and TRBJ2-7, with D perhaps matching TRBD2 (6 bases). CDR1 and CDR2 (germline): SGHRS, YFSETQ. Trimming left V 4 bases short and J 2 bases short, with 16 bases between. The CDR3 runs 15 residues. In DNA form, the CDR3 reads TGCGCCAGCAGCGAACCCGGGACTTCGACCTACGAGCAGTACTTC. It yields the protein CASSEPGTSTYEQYF.

This clonotype was seen many times. The chain joins TRBV20-1 to TRBJ1-2; 7 bases fit TRBD1. The CDR3 covers 15 residues. V was clipped by 3 bases and J by 4 bases; unmatched bases: 11. CDR1 and CDR2 (germline): DFQATT, SNEGSKA (reference sequence). The CDR3 spells CSASGGDSKGYGYTF. CDR3 DNA: TGCAGTGCTAGCGGAGGGGACAGCAAGGGCTATGGCTACACCTTC.

The genes are TRBV10-2 and TRBJ2-7; no clear D. CDR1 is WSHSY, CDR2 SAAADI, per germline. V lost 0 bases to trimming and J lost 3 bases, with 12 bases between them. The CDR3 has 15 residues. The CDR3, as DNA: TGCGCCAGCAGTGAGTCGGTAGCAGAGTTCTACGAGCAGTACTTC. Translated: CASSESVAEFYEQYF.

Only one count was recorded for this clonotype. CDR3 residues: CASSGGSGGYEQYF. The CDR3 DNA sequence: TGTGCCAGCAGCGGGGGTAGCGGGGGATACGAGCAGTACTTC. This chain links TRBV9 with TRBJ2-7; 9 nucleotides match TRBD2. V shed 3 bases, J shed 4 bases, and the junction held 5 bases outside the gene matches. The CDR3 extends over 14 amino acids. Germline V gene sequence: CDR1 SGDLS, CDR2 YYNGEE. Using reference TRBV9 and TRBJ2-7 for the parts outside the CDR3, the full variable domain is DSGVTQTPKHLITATGQRVTLRCSPRSGDLSVYWYQQSLDQGLQFLIQYYNGEERAKGNILERFSAQQFPDLHSELNLSSLELGDSALYFCASSGGSGGYEQYFGPGTRLTVT.

This clonotype was seen many times. The chain joins TRBV2 to TRBJ1-1, with D hard to call. The germline V gene encodes CDR1 SNHLY and CDR2 FYNNEI. Trimming removed 7 bases at V and 4 bases at J, with 19 bases between. The CDR3 consists of 15 residues. CDR3 residues: CASTTGSVFGTEAFF. DNA for the CDR3: TGTGCCAGCACTACCGGTTCGGTATTTGGCACTGAAGCTTTCTTT.

This clonotype was seen many times. The chain is built from TRBV19 and TRBJ1-5; 7 bases are shared with TRBD1. This CDR3 spans 15 amino acids. Per germline, CDR1 LNHDA and CDR2 SQIVND (reference sequence). The J segment lost 4 bases and the V segment lost 6 bases, leaving 9 bases of the junction unmatched. The CDR3 nucleotides read TGTGCCAGTAGCCTACAGGGGTATCAAAATCAGCCCCAGCATTTT. This sequence encodes CASSLQGYQNQPQHF.

This clonotype was detected ten times or more. This chain joins TRBV19 and TRBJ2-5, with D possibly being TRBD2 (5 bases). The CDR3 extends over 16 amino acids. Trimming stripped 1 base from V and 5 bases from J, with 17 bases between. Germline CDR1 LNHDA, CDR2 SQIVND (reference sequence). This CDR3 is CASSIVSGREVETQYF. The CDR3 DNA follows: TGTGCCAGTAGTATAGTTTCTGGGAGAGAAGTGGAGACCCAGTACTTC.

Worth noting for this clonotype: A much larger clone lies a single base off, so this may be a read error. The chain links TRBV6-1 to TRBJ1-6, with D hard to call. The CDR3 contains 14 residues. V shed 8 bases and J shed 9 bases, with 17 bases lying between them. The germline V gene has CDR1 MNHNS and CDR2 SASEGT. CDR3 in amino acids: CASGAGSESSPLHF. The CDR3 nucleotides read TGTGCCAGCGGTGCCGGTTCAGAAAGTTCACCCCTCCACTTT.

The chain is built from TRBV20-1 and TRBJ2-7, with D hard to call. CDR3 length equals 12 residues. The germline V and J ends were trimmed by 5 bases and 1 base, with 9 bases remaining between them. The V gene's germline CDR1 is DFQATT and CDR2 SNEGSKA (reference sequence). The CDR3 DNA reads as TGCAGTGCTTCTGGCAAATCCTACGAGCAGTACTTC. Protein: CSASGKSYEQYF.

The V gene is TRBV7-6, the J gene TRBJ2-7; D call uncertain. Germline V lookup: CDR1 SGHVS, CDR2 FNYEAQ. The CDR3 is 13 amino acids. V dropped 4 bases and J dropped 3 bases, with 10 bases sitting between them. The CDR3 protein is CASSSEWGYEQYF. The CDR3 coding sequence is TGTGCCAGCAGCTCTGAGTGGGGCTACGAGCAGTACTTC. The variable domain in full, completed from reference TRBV7-6 and TRBJ2-7, reads GAGVSQSPRYKVTKRGQDVALRCDPISGHVSLYWYRQALGQGPEFLTYFNYEAQQDKSGLPNDRFSAERPEGSISTLTIQRTEQRDSAMYRCASSSEWGYEQYFGPGTRLTVT.

Turning to this clonotype: A junction end diverges from the germline sequence, so it may reflect a read error. The V and J genes are TRBV24-1 and TRBJ2-7, with 8 positions matching TRBD2. The CDR3 is 14 amino acids. From germline, CDR1 is KGHDR and CDR2 SFDVKD. Here the CDR3 reads CASSFGTRGYEQYF. In nucleotides, the CDR3 is TGTGCCAGCAGTTTCGGGACTAGGGGGTACGAGCAGTACTTC.

The chain carries TRBV7-6 and TRBJ1-2; no definite D call. The ends were cut back, 1 base at V and 5 bases at J, with 11 bases in the middle. CDR1 and CDR2 from the germline V gene are SGHVS and FNYEAQ. The CDR3 runs to 14 residues. The CDR3 coding sequence is TGTGCCAGCAGCTTAGGGATCAACCCATATGGCTACACCTTC. Translating gives CASSLGINPYGYTF.